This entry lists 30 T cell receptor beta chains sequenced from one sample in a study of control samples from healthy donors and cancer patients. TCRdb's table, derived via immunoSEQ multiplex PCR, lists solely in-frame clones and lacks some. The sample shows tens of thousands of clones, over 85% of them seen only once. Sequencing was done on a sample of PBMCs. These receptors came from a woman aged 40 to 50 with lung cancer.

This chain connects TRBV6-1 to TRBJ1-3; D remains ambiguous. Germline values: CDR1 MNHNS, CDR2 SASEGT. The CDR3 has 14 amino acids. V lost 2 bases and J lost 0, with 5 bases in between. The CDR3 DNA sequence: TGTGCCAGCAGTGAATTTAGCTCTGGAAACACCATATATTTT. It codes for CASSEFSSGNTIYF.

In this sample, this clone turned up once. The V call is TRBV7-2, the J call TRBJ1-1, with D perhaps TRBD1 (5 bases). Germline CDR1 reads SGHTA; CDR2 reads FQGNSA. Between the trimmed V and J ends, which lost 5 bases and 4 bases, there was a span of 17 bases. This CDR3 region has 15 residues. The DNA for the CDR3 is TGTGCCAGCAGCGCCACGAGGGTAAGGGGCACTGAAGCTTTCTTT. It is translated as CASSATRVRGTEAFF.

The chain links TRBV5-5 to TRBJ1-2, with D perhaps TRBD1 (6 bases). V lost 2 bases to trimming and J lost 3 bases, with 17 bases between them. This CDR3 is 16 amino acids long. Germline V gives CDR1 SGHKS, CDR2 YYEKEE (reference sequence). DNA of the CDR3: TGTGCCAGCAGCTTAGGGGACGGGGGCGCGGACTATGGCTACACCTTC. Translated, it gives CASSLGDGGADYGYTF.

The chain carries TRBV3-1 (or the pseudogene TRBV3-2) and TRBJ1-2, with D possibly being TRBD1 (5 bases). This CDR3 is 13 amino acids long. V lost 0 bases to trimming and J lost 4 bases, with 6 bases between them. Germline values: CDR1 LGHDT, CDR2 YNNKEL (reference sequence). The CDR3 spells CASSQDDSYGYTF. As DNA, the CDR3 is TGTGCCAGCAGCCAAGATGACAGCTATGGCTACACCTTC.

The CDR3 protein is CASSFVGQPSYEQYF. In DNA, the CDR3 is TGTGCCAGCAGCTTCGTGGGACAGCCCTCCTACGAGCAGTACTTC. The chain carries TRBV5-4 and TRBJ2-7; 7 nucleotides align to TRBD1. Per the germline V gene, CDR1 is SGHNT and CDR2 is YYREEE (reference sequence). V shed 2 bases and J 0 bases; nucleotides not matched to a gene: 5. The CDR3 is 15 amino acids.

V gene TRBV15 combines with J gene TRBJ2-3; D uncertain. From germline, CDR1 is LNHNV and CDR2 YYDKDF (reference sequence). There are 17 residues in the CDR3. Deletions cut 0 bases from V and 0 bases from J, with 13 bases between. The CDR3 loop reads CATSRDWAGLSTDTQYF. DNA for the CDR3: TGTGCCACCAGCAGAGATTGGGCCGGGCTGAGCACAGATACGCAGTATTTT.

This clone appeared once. The CDR3 sequence is CASSIDGTGDGTDTQYF. CDR3 bases: TGTGCCAGTAGTATAGATGGTACAGGCGACGGCACAGATACGCAGTATTTT. The chain uses TRBV19 and TRBJ2-3; possible D gene TRBD1, 5 bases. The CDR3 runs 17 residues. V was cut by 0 bases and J by 1 base, with 14 bases left in between. The germline V gene encodes CDR1 LNHDA and CDR2 SQIVND (reference sequence).

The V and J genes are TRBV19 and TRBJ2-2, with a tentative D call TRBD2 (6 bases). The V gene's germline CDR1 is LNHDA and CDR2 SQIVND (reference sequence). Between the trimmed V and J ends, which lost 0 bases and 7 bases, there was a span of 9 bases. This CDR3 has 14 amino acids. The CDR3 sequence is CASSIDGGIGELFF. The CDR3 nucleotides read TGTGCCAGTAGTATAGATGGCGGGATCGGGGAGCTGTTTTTT.

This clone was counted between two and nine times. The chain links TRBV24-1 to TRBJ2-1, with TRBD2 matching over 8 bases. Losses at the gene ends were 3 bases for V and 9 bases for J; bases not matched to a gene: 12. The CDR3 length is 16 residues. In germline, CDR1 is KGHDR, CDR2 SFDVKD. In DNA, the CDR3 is TGTGCCACCAGTGATGGCGGGCCAGCGGGGGAGGGTGAGCAGTTCTTC. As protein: CATSDGGPAGEGEQFF.

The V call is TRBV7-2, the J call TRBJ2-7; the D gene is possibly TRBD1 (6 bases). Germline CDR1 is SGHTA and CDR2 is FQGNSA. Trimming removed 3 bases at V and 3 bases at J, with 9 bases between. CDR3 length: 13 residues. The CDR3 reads CASSFGQLYEQYF. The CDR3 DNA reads TGTGCCAGCAGCTTCGGACAGCTCTACGAGCAGTACTTC.

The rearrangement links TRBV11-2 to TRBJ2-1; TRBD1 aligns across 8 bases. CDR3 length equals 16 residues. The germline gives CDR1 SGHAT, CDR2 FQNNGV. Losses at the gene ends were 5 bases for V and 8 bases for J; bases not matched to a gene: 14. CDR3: CASSPRIQDRGHEQFF. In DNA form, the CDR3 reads TGTGCCAGCAGCCCCCGGATCCAAGACAGGGGCCATGAGCAGTTCTTC. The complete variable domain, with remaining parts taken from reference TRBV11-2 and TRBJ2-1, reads EAGVAQSPRYKIIEKRQSVAFWCNPISGHATLYWYQQILGQGPKLLIQFQNNGVVDDSQLPKDRFSAERLKGVDSTLKIQPAKLEDSAVYLCASSPRIQDRGHEQFFGPGTRLTVL.

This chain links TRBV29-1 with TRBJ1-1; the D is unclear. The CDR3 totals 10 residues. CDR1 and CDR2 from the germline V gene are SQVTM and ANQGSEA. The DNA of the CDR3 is TGCAGGGTCGGGAACACTGAAGCTTTCTTT. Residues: CRVGNTEAFF.

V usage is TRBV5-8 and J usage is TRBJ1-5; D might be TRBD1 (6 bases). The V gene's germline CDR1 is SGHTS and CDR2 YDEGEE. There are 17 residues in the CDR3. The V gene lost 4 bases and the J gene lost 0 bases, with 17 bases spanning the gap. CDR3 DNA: TGTGCCAGCAGCAAAGGCGACAGGACGAATAGCAATCAGCCCCAGCATTTT. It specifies CASSKGDRTNSNQPQHF.

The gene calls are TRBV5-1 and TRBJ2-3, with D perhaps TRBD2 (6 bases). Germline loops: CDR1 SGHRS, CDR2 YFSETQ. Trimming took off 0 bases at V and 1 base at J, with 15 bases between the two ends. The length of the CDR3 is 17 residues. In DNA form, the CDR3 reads TGCGCCAGCAGCTTGGGACATGGCGGGGTGGGCACAGATACGCAGTATTTT. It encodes CASSLGHGGVGTDTQYF.

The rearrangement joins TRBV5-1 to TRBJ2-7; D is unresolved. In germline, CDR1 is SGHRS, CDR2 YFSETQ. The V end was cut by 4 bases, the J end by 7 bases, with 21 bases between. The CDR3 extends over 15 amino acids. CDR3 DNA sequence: TGCGCCAGCAGCGTCGGAAGCGCTTTTGGGTATGAGCAGTACTTC. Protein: CASSVGSAFGYEQYF.

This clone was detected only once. CDR3 protein: CASSPTPGQGAYEQYF. The DNA of the CDR3 is TGCGCCAGCAGCCCAACCCCCGGACAGGGGGCGTACGAGCAGTACTTC. V usage is TRBV5-1 and J usage is TRBJ2-7; 11 bases are a match to TRBD1. The length of the CDR3 is 16 residues. Germline values: CDR1 SGHRS, CDR2 YFSETQ. Trimming at V came to 4 bases and at J to 4 bases, leaving 10 bases not matched to a gene. The full variable domain, its missing parts supplied by reference TRBV5-1 and TRBJ2-7, is KAGVTQTPRYLIKTRGQQVTLSCSPISGHRSVSWYQQTPGQGLQFLFEYFSETQRNKGNFPGRFSGRQFSNSRSEMNVSTLELGDSALYLCASSPTPGQGAYEQYFGPGTRLTVT.

Here the CDR3 reads CASSYSAGPPHDGYTF. The CDR3 bases are TGTGCCAGCAGTTATTCAGCAGGGCCCCCACACGATGGCTACACCTTC. The chain couples TRBV6-5 to TRBJ1-2; tentatively, D is TRBD1 (5 bases). CDR3 length equals 16 residues. CDR1 is MNHEY, CDR2 SVGAGI, per germline. The V end was cut by 3 bases, the J end by 6 bases, with 20 bases between.

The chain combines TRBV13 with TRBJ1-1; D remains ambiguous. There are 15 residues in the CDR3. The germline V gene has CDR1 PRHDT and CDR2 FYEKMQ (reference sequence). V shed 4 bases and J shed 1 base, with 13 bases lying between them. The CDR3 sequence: CASSSQENKNTEAFF. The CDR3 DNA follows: TGTGCCAGCAGCTCGCAGGAAAATAAGAACACTGAAGCTTTCTTT.

CDR3 protein: CASSLATALSGNTIYF. CDR3 sequence (DNA): TGCGCCAGCAGCTTGGCGACAGCGCTCTCTGGAAACACCATATATTTT. The chain recombines TRBV5-1 with TRBJ1-3; D perhaps matches TRBD1 (5 bases). From germline, CDR1 is SGHRS and CDR2 YFSETQ. There are 16 residues in the CDR3. V was clipped by 0 bases and J by 0 bases, with 10 bases between them.

CDR3: CASSPYGVNTGELFF. Written as DNA, the CDR3 is TGTGCCAGCTCACCTTATGGGGTTAACACCGGGGAGCTGTTTTTT. The chain links TRBV18 to TRBJ2-2; D is unresolved. V shed 3 bases and J shed 2 bases, with 10 bases lying between them. This CDR3 region has 15 residues. Germline V gives CDR1 KGHSH, CDR2 LQKENI.

The CDR3 loop reads CASSQEYSNQPQHF. In DNA, the CDR3 is TGCGCCAGCAGCCAGGAATATAGCAATCAGCCCCAGCATTTT. This chain joins TRBV10-1 and TRBJ1-5; D remains unclear. This CDR3 is 14 amino acids long. Germline-derived CDR1 and CDR2 are WNHNN and SYGVQD (reference sequence). Trimming left V 6 bases short and J 0 bases short, with 9 bases between.

CDR3 loop: CASSLDRTYEQYF. The CDR3 DNA sequence: TGTGCCAGCTCACTCGACAGAACCTACGAGCAGTACTTC. This sequence joins TRBV18 and TRBJ2-7; D might be TRBD1 (5 bases). Trimming removed 4 bases from V and 2 bases from J, with 9 bases in between. From germline, CDR1 is KGHSH and CDR2 LQKENI. The CDR3 is 13 amino acids.

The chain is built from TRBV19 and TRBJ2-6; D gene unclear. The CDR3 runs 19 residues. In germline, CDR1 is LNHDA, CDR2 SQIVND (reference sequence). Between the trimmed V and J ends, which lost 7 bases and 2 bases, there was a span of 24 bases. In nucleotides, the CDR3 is TGTGCCAGTAATTATCACCCGGGTGTTTCTTTGGCTGGGGCCAACGTCCTGACTTTC. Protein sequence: CASNYHPGVSLAGANVLTF.

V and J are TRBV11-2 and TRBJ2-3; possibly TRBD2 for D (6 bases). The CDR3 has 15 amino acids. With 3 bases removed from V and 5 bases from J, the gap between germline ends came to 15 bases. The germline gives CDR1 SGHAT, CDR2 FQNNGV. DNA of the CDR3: TGTGCCAGCAGCTTCAAGGAGGGACTTTTAGATACGCAGTATTTT. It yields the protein CASSFKEGLLDTQYF.

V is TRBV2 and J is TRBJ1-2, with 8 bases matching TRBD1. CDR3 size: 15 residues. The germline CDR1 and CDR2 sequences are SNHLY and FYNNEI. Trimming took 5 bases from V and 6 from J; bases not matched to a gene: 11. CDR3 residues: CASSSGGAISDGYTF. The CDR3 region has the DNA TGTGCCAGCAGTTCAGGGGGCGCCATCTCGGATGGCTACACCTTC.

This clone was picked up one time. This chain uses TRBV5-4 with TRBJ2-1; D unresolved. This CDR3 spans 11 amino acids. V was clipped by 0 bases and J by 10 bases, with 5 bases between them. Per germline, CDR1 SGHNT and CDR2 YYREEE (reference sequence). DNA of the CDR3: TGTGCCAGCAGCTTGGGCGGAGAGCAGTTCTTC. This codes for CASSLGGEQFF.

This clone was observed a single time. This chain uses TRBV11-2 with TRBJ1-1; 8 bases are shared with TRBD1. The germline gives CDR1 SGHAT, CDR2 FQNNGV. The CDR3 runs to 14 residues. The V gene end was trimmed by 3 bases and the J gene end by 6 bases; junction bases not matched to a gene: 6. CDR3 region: CASSLDQGAAEAFF. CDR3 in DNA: TGTGCCAGCAGCTTGGATCAGGGGGCCGCTGAAGCTTTCTTT.

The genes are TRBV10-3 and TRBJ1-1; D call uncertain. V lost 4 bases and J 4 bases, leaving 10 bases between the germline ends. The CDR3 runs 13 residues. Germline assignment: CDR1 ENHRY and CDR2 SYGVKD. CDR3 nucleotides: TGTGCCATCAGTGTACGCGAGGGCACTGAAGCTTTCTTT. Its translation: CAISVREGTEAFF.

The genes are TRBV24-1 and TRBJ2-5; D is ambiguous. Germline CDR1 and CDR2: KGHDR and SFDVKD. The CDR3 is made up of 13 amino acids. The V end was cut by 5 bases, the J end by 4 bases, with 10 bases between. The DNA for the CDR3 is TGTGCCACCAGTGGTTCCGTGGGAGAGACCCAGTACTTC. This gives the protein CATSGSVGETQYF.

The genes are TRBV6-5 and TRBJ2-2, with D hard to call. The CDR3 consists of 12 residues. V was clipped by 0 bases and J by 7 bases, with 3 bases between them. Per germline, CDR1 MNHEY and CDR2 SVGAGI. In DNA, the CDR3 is TGTGCCAGCAGTTACTCGAACGGGGAGCTGTTTTTT. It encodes CASSYSNGELFF.